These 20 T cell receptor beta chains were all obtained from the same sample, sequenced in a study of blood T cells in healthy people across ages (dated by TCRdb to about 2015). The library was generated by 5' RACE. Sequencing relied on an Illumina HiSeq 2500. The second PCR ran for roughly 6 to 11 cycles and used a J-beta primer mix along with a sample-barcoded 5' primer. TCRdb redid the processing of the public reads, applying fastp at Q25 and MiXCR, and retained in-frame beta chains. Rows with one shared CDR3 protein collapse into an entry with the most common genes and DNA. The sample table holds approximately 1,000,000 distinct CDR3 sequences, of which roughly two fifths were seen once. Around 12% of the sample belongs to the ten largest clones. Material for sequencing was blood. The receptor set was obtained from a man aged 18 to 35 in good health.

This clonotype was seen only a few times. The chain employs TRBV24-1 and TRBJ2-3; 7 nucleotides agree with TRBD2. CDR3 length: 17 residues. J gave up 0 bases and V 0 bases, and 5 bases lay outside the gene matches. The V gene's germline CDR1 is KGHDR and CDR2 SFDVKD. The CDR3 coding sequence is TGTGCCACCAGTGATTTGCAGGGACTAAAAAGCACAGATACGCAGTATTTT. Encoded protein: CATSDLQGLKSTDTQYF.

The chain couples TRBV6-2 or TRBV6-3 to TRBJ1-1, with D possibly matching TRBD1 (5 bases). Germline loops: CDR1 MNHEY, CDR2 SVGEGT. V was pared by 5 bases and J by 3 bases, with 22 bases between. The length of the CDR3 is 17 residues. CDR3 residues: CASSGLGELKGDTEAFF. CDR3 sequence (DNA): TGTGCCAGCAGTGGGCTAGGGGAACTCAAAGGGGACACTGAAGCTTTCTTT.

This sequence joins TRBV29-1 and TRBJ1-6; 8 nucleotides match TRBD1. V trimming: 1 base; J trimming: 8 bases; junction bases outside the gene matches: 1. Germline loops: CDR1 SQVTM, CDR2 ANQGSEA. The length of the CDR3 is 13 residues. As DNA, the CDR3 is TGCAGCGTTGAAGTGGACAGGGATTCACCCCTCCACTTT. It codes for CSVEVDRDSPLHF. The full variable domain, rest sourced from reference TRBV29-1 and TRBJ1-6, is SAVISQKPSRDICQRGTSLTIQCQVDSQVTMMFWYRQQPGQSLTLIATANQGSEATYESGFVIDKFPISRPNLTFSTLTVSNMSPEDSSIYLCSVEVDRDSPLHFGNGTRLTVT.

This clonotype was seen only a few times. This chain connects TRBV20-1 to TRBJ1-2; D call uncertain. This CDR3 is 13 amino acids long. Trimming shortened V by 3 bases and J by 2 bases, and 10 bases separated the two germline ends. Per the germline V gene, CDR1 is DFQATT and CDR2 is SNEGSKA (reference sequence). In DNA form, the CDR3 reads TGCAGTGCTAGGATGTACTCGAACTATGGCTACACCTTC. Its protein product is CSARMYSNYGYTF.

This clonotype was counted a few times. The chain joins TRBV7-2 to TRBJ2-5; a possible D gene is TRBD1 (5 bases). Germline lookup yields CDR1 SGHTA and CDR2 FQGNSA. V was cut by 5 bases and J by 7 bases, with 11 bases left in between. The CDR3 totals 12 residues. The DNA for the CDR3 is TGTGCCAGCAGCCCACGCCAGGGGACCCAGTACTTC. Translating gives CASSPRQGTQYF.

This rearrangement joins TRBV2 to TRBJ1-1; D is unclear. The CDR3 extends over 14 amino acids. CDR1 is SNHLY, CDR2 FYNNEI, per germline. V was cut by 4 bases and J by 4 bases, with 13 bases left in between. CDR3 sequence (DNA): TGTGCCAGCAGTGCTGGAGGGCATCGCACTGAAGCTTTCTTT. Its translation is CASSAGGHRTEAFF.

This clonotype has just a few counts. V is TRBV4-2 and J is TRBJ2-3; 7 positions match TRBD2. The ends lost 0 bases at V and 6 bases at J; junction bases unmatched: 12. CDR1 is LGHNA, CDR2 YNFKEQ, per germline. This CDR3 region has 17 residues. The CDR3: CASSQDRTSAEGDTQYF. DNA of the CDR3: TGTGCCAGCAGCCAAGATCGAACTAGCGCGGAGGGGGATACGCAGTATTTT.

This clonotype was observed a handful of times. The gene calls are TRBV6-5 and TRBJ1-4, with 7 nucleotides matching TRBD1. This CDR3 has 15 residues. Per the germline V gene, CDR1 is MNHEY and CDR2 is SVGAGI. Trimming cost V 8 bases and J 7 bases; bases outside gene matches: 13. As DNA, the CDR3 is TGTGCCAGCCGCCCGAATCGACAGGGAGGTGAAAAACTGTTTTTT. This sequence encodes CASRPNRQGGEKLFF.

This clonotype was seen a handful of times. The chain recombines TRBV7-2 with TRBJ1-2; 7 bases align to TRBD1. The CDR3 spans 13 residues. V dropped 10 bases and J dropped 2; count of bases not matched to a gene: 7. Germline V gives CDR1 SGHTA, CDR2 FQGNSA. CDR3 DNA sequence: TGTGCCAAAAAGGGGACAGCAAACTATGGCTACACCTTC. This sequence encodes CAKKGTANYGYTF.

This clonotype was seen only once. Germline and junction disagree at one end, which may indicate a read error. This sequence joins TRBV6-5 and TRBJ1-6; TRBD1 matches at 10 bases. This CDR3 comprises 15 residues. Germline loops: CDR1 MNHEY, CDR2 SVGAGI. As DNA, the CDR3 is TGTGCCAGCAGCTTGACAGGGGGCGGAAATTCACCCTTCCACTTT. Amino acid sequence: CASSLTGGGNSPFHF.

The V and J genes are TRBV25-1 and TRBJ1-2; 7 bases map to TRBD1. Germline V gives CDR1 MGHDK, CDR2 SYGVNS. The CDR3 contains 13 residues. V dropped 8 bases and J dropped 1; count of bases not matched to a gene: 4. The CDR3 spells CASQDRLNYGYTF. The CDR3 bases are TGTGCCAGCCAGGACAGGCTTAACTATGGCTACACCTTC.

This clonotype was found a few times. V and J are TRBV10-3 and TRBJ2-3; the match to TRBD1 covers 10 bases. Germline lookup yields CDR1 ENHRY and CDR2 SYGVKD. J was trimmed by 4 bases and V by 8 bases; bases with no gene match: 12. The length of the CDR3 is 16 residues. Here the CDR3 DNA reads TGTGCCATCGCCAACGGGGGACAGGGGATGCCAGATACGCAGTATTTT. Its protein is CAIANGGQGMPDTQYF.

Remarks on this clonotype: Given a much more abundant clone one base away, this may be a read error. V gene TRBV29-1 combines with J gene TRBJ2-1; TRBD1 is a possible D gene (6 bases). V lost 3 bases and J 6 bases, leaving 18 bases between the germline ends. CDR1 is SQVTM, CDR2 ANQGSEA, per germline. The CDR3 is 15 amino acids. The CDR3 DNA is TGCAGCGTTGATAACTCCAGGGGTTCGAGCAATGAGCAGTTCTTC. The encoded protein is CSVDNSRGSSNEQFF.

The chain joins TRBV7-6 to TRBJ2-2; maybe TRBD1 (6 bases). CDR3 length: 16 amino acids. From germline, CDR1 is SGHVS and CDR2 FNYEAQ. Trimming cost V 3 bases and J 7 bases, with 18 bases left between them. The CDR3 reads CASSLGAGTSIGELFF. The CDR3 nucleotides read TGTGCCAGCAGCTTGGGCGCAGGGACATCTATCGGGGAGCTGTTTTTT. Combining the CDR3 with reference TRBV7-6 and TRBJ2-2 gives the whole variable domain GAGVSQSPRYKVTKRGQDVALRCDPISGHVSLYWYRQALGQGPEFLTYFNYEAQQDKSGLPNDRFSAERPEGSISTLTIQRTEQRDSAMYRCASSLGAGTSIGELFFGEGSRLTVL.

As DNA, the CDR3 is TGTGCCAGCAGCCCCCTCGGGCAGACCTACGAGCAGTACTTC. Translating gives CASSPLGQTYEQYF. The chain couples TRBV4-2 to TRBJ2-7; D gene ambiguous. The V end lost 4 bases, the J end lost 2 bases, and 12 bases lay between the germline ends. This CDR3 is built from 14 residues. Germline loops: CDR1 LGHNA, CDR2 YNFKEQ.

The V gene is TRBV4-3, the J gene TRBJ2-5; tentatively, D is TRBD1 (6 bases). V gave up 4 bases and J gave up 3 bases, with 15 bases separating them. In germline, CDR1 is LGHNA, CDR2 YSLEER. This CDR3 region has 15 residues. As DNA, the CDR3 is TGCGCCAGCAGCCGCGTGTTGCACAGGGAAGAGACCCAGTACTTC. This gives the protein CASSRVLHREETQYF.

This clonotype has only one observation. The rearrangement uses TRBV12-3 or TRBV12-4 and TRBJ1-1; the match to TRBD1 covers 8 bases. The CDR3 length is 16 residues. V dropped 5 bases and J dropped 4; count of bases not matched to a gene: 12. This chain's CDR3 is CASSPSPRGLVTEAFF. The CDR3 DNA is TGTGCCAGCAGTCCCTCCCCCAGGGGGCTGGTCACTGAAGCTTTCTTT.

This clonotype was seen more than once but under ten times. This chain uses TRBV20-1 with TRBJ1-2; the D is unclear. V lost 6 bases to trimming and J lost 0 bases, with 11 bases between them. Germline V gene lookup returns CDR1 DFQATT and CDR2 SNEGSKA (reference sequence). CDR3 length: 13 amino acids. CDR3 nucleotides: TGCAGTGCCAGGACCTCATCTAACTATGGCTACACCTTC. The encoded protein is CSARTSSNYGYTF.

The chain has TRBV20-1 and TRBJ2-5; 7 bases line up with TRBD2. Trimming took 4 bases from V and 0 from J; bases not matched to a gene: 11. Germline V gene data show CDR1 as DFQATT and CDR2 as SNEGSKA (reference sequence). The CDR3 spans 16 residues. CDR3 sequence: CSAIELKAGYQETQYF. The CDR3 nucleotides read TGCAGTGCTATAGAGTTAAAAGCGGGGTACCAAGAGACCCAGTACTTC.

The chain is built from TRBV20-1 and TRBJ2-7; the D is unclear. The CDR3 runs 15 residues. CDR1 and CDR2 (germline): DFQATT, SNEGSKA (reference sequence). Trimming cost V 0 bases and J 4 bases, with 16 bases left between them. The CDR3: CSARDSSVAFYEQYF. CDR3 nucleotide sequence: TGCAGTGCTAGAGATTCGTCGGTCGCTTTTTACGAGCAGTACTTC.